This T cell receptor (beta chain) comes out of a study of cytomegalovirus exposure and HLA in healthy donors (dated by TCRdb to about 2017). Notes on the research overall: In an earlier analysis of several hundred of the donors, 276 Gb of sequence data and just under 120 million unique TCR beta sequences from 150 million to 200 million T cells were reported. Roughly 300 gigabases of sequencing data and approximately 85 million unique TCR sequences were included in an early release covering over 600 HLA-typed donors. Among the approximately 400 genotyped donors, approximately 82% belonged to the genetic ancestry cluster associated with self-reported Caucasian donors. The study aimed to test whether cataloging public T cell receptors could reveal signatures of past pathogen exposure. The T cell repertoires of 666 subjects were profiled by immunosequencing and related to cytomegalovirus serostatus. A separate validation cohort of over 95 different subjects was used in addition to the roughly 720-subject first cohort. The study combined high-throughput TCR immunosequencing, statistical association of individual TCRs with disease status, and machine learning to predict cytomegalovirus infection status. A later analysis re-examined previously published TCR beta repertoires from 600 to 700 donors and added high-resolution HLA genotyping to investigate patterns of TCR occurrence. The later analysis used no new phenotypic data to find candidate immune exposures, relying instead on TCR beta sequences and their occurrence across donors. An earlier analysis of 587 of the donors applied high-throughput TCR beta sequencing to assess whether each TCR beta V gene segment acted as functional or pseudogenic. Donor age, sex, ethnicity and CMV serostatus were collected together with the repertoire data. In a later genetic analysis, genome-wide SNP genotypes for about 55% of the roughly 670 donors were used, and that subset was treated as a discovery cohort. All discovery cohort repertoires had been generated using a single sequencing platform. HLA typing covered class I and class II loci at four-digit resolution. The number of donors typed differed by locus, with roughly 629-640 for A, B, C, DRB1 and DQB1, roughly 520 for DQA1, over 600 for DPA1, and around 450 for DPB1. Four to six DR-DQ haplotypes were handled as single units for association and clustering, since linkage in the cohort was strong. On average, around 200,000 unique TCR beta nucleotide sequences were sequenced per donor among more than 350 genotyped donors of the cohort, with around 19% of those sequences being non-productive. The paper as a whole reports these results and caveats: A total of 150 or so TCR beta chains were listed by the study as associated with cytomegalovirus. A cluster of highly shared sequence variants was judged likely to be a technical artifact of the sequencing pipeline. The authors suggested that the approach could potentially be extended to other disease states and immunological phenotypes. Across donors, most TCR sequences were observed very rarely, whereas some public TCRs were present in many individuals. Several of the top co-occurrence clusters appeared to be linked to parvovirus B19, influenza, CMV and Epstein-Barr virus, according to a later analysis. The classifier was reported to diagnose cytomegalovirus status with high specificity and sensitivity in both the original and validation cohorts. In a later genetic analysis, fewer N-insertions in productive TCRs were reported among donors in an Asian-associated ancestry cluster than the roughly 700-donor mean. Broadly in line with IMGT annotations, most TCR beta V segments showed up in productive rearrangements about 87% or about 30% of the time in an earlier analysis of around 600 of the donors. Immune exposure information for the cohort was limited to CMV serostatus. In vitro tests confirmed that a few of the cytomegalovirus-associated TCR beta chains recognize cytomegalovirus antigens. Sequencing depth was assumed to be roughly uniform across donors in the presence/absence analyses, though that assumption may not hold. Because the 87-base-pair reads could not distinguish some IMGT-functional V segments, including TRBV6-2 and TRBV6-3, those segments were excluded. A later analysis found that most CMV-associated TCR beta chains appeared HLA-restricted, with HLA associations seemingly driven largely by CMV exposure. A later analysis found that HLA-associated TCR beta chains were more clonally expanded and had lower generation probabilities than equally common non-associated chains. In this cohort, only TCR beta chains were sequenced, and detectable features were limited by the absence of alpha or paired-chain data. A further reported finding was that TCR beta sequences accurately predicted the HLA-A and HLA-B alleles for most subjects in the first cohort. Because HLA typing was unavailable for some donors at each locus, only the typed subset was used in association tests. A later analysis associated 15,000 to 20,000 TCR beta sequences with specific HLA alleles at a false discovery rate of 0.05. An association between a missense DCLRE1C variant and V-gene and J-gene trimming of TCR beta chains was found in a later genetic analysis and replicated in an independent cohort. The earlier analysis of nearly 600 of the donors excluded around 17 rarely observed V segments, including chromosome 9 orphons, because counts were too low. A later analysis found that TCR association rates varied across HLA loci, with DRB1 alleles showing the most associated TCRs and HLA-C alleles the fewest. Linkage disequilibrium might explain the correlated functional status among segregating V segments, but an unknown experimental factor could not be ruled out. Strong co-occurrence of HLA alleles, especially DR and DQ, made assigning TCR associations to individual alleles difficult.

Library generation was performed with the immunoSEQ multiplex PCR assay. For the multiplex PCR, a mixture combining 60 forward primers for TCR Vbeta segments and 13 reverse primers for TCR Jbeta segments was used. The CDR3 region of rearranged TCR beta genes was amplified from genomic DNA with a multiplex PCR assay. On the Illumina HiSeq System, the amplified TCR beta libraries were sequenced as 87-base-pair reads. The study's own analysis went as follows. In a later analysis, roughly 80 million unique TCR beta chains were counted across the 650 to 750 repertoires, and approximately 11 million of these chains were shared by at least two donors. To remove PCR and sequencing errors, raw reads were error-corrected and collapsed into unique sequences using a nearest-neighbor algorithm that merged closely related sequences. Alignment of CDR3 sequences to IMGT reference sequences was used to assign V, D and J gene segments. For a sequence to be retained, a match of at least six nucleotides was required to both a V gene segment and a J gene segment. Rearrangements were classified as productive when the CDR3 lacked stop codons and remained in frame with V and J, and all other rearrangements were classified as non-productive. CDR3 was defined by IMGT convention, running from the second conserved V-encoded cysteine to the conserved J-encoded phenylalanine. The earlier analysis of about 590 of the donors excluded sequences that lacked an unambiguous match to a single V gene segment. An earlier analysis of a few hundred of the donors classified V segments as functional when productive rearrangements were above 56.7% and as segregating when the standard deviation between donors was above 5%. A statistical classification framework was built to diagnose cytomegalovirus status from the catalog of TCR beta chain sequences. V and J gene assignment, in a later analysis, came from comparing TCR nucleotide sequences with IMGT/GENE-DB human TR gene sequences. The TCRdist pipeline was used in a later analysis to assign CDR3 sequences and most-parsimonious VDJ recombination scenarios. In a later analysis, each TCR beta chain was defined by its CDR3 amino acid sequence together with its V-gene family, and reads lacking a unique V-gene family were excluded. To address suspected cross-contamination and a sequencing artifact, a later analysis removed 450 to 700 highly shared, low-generation-probability nucleotide sequences. For each public chain, a later analysis derived a clonal expansion index from normalized ranks of inferred template counts within each repertoire. In a later analysis, generation probabilities were computed with a VDJ recombination model fitted to out-of-frame rearrangements, and the resulting probabilities were checked against IGoR. In a later analysis, hypergeometric tests were used to score TCR-TCR, TCR-HLA and TCR-CMV co-occurrence, with a repertoire-size bias correction applied to TCR pairs. In a later analysis, false discovery rates were estimated by permuting HLA or CMV assignments 20 times. In a later analysis, co-occurring TCRs were grouped using DBSCAN, and TCRdist sequence similarity was added for clustering within HLA-allele-positive subsets. Repertoires with fewer than 30,000 or more than 120,000 public chains were left out of co-occurrence clustering, as were about 5 repertoires with anomalous nucleotide sharing. Imported from immuneACCESS, the table was reduced by TCRdb to in-frame sequences with V and J called. These copies leave out some clones; in studies compared against another copy, an unresolved V gene accounts for under half, and the cause of the remainder is not known. From that table come the V and J calls and clone size; the DNA was used to work out D and trimming. Counted in this sample were fewer than 130,000 clones; about 86% of them appeared once. Around 2% of the sample is taken by the ten largest.

CDR1 and CDR2 (MGHRA, YSYEKL) derive from the germline V gene. Inclusive of the bounding cysteine and phenylalanine, the CDR3 is 16 residues long. The CDR3 DNA has 48 bases and is translated from base 1. V drops 0 bases and J drops 1 base, leaving 13 bases in between. In total, more than 500 healthy bone marrow donors made up the cohort. At the time of sampling, every cohort member was nominally healthy, though immune exposures that went unrecorded were likely present. The donor tested CMV seronegative and was one of the 352 seronegative cohort members. A peripheral blood sample was provided by each donor, and peripheral blood mononuclear cells were used for TCR beta sequencing. Genomic DNA extraction from the blood cell samples was performed with the Qiagen DNeasy Blood Extraction Kit. About this clone: Its recognized antigen is unknown. Base qualities were left out, and no much larger clone turns up one base away.

The sequence was obtained from a man between 40 and 49 years old in good health and CMV-seronegative. The chain links TRBV4-1 with TRBJ2-7, with the identity of the D gene unclear. Sequenced: PBMCs. The nucleotides read TGCGCCAGCAGCCAAGATTGGGCAGTTTCTTCCTACGAGCAGTACTTC. Its protein reads: CASSQDWAVSSYEQYF.